The 21 T cell receptor beta chains below all came from one sample that was sequenced in a study of T cell repertoires in aging, cancer and after chemotherapy. Multiplex touch-down PCR with TRB-A/B primers amplified rearranged V-D-J TRB sequences. TCRdb re-derived calls from the multiplex PCR reads in MiXCR, one entry per CDR3 protein. This sample yields around 3,000 distinct CDR3 sequences, of which around 45% are seen a single time; just under 35% belongs to the top ten. Amplification of TCR beta used genomic DNA extracted from peripheral blood. The sample taken for sequencing was blood. Receptor source: a human donor with a blood cancer.

This clonotype was detected a few times. The rearrangement joins TRBV19 to TRBJ2-3; D uncertain. Trimming left V 5 bases short and J 6 bases short, with 9 bases between. The CDR3 loop spans 12 amino acids. The germline V gene encodes CDR1 LNHDA and CDR2 SQIVND (reference sequence). Here the CDR3 reads CASSESLDTQYF. CDR3 DNA sequence: TGTGCCAGTAGTGAGAGTTTGGATACGCAGTATTTT. The whole variable domain, filled in from reference TRBV19 and TRBJ2-3, reads DGGITQSPKYLFRKEGQNVTLSCEQNLNHDAMYWYRQDPGQGLRLIYYSQIVNDFQKGDIAEGYSVSREKKESFPLTVTSAQKNPTAFYLCASSESLDTQYFGPGTRLTVL.

This chain joins TRBV19 and TRBJ2-5; the match to TRBD1 covers 8 bases. This CDR3 region has 13 residues. CDR1 is LNHDA and CDR2 is SQIVND in the germline V gene (reference sequence). V gave up 6 bases and J gave up 5 bases; unmatched junction bases: 5. The CDR3 DNA follows: TGTGCCAGTAGGGCAGGGGGCCGGGAGACCCAGTACTTC. This sequence encodes CASRAGGRETQYF.

The V gene is TRBV6-5, the J gene TRBJ2-7, with D perhaps assigned TRBD1 or TRBD2 (5 bases each). Germline V gene data show CDR1 as MNHEY and CDR2 as SVGAGI. This CDR3 contains 18 residues. V gave up 2 bases and J gave up 2 bases, with 22 bases separating them. The CDR3, as DNA: TGTGCCAGCAGTTACCTAGCACGAAGGGGCCTCATGGCCTACGAGCAGTACTTC. It translates to CASSYLARRGLMAYEQYF.

The V call is TRBV30, the J call TRBJ1-5; tentatively, D is TRBD1 (5 bases). CDR1 and CDR2 (germline): GTSNPN, SVGIG (reference sequence). The CDR3 contains 14 residues. Trimming took off 2 bases at V and 1 base at J, with 9 bases between the two ends. CDR3 sequence: CAWSPGLSNQPQHF. Written as DNA, the CDR3 is TGTGCCTGGAGTCCGGGACTGAGCAATCAGCCCCAGCATTTT.

This clonotype was detected only a few times. The chain carries TRBV6-5 and TRBJ2-2, with D uncertain. This CDR3 contains 12 residues. V shed 6 bases and J shed 5 bases, with 7 bases lying between them. Germline CDR1 MNHEY, CDR2 SVGAGI. CDR3 protein: CASSVRTGELFF. The CDR3 coding sequence is TGTGCCAGCAGCGTCAGGACCGGGGAGCTGTTTTTT.

This clonotype showed up just a few times. The gene calls are TRBV27 and TRBJ2-3; D may be TRBD1 or TRBD2 (5 bases each). The CDR3 has 17 residues. The germline gives CDR1 MNHEY, CDR2 SMNVEV (reference sequence). Between the trimmed V and J ends, which lost 8 bases and 1 base, there was a span of 22 bases. CDR3 sequence reads: CASASTRVGGGTDTQYF. CDR3 in DNA: TGTGCCAGCGCCTCAACCCGGGTTGGGGGAGGCACAGATACGCAGTATTTT.

V is TRBV27 and J is TRBJ2-7, with a tentative D call TRBD2 (7 bases). The CDR3 runs to 17 residues. V dropped 4 bases and J dropped 0 bases, with 19 bases sitting between them. Germline V CDR1 and CDR2: MNHEY, SMNVEV (reference sequence). The CDR3 region has the DNA TGTGCCAGCAGTTCAACCGACCGGGGGGCCTACTCCTACGAGCAGTACTTC. Its translation is CASSSTDRGAYSYEQYF.

The chain employs TRBV7-2 and TRBJ2-3; D is unclear. Germline V gene sequence: CDR1 SGHTA, CDR2 FQGNSA. CDR3 size: 15 residues. Trimming shortened V by 5 bases and J by 0 bases, and 12 bases separated the two germline ends. The CDR3 DNA sequence: TGTGCCAGCAGCCCCGTGGATACTAGCACAGATACGCAGTATTTT. Translating it yields CASSPVDTSTDTQYF.

The rearrangement uses TRBV6-5 and TRBJ2-1; 10 positions agree with TRBD1. The germline V gene has CDR1 MNHEY and CDR2 SVGAGI. The V and J ends lost 0 bases and 9 bases, in that order; junction bases with no gene match: 5. The CDR3 length is 15 residues. The CDR3 DNA reads as TGTGCCAGCAGTTACTCGGGACAGGGGTTTGGTGAGCAGTTCTTC. Amino acids: CASSYSGQGFGEQFF.

This clonotype turned up a few times. J is TRBJ1-4 and V is TRBV18; tentative D call: TRBD1 (5 bases). The CDR3 is 16 residues long. V was clipped by 0 bases and J by 5 bases, with 13 bases between them. Germline lookup yields CDR1 KGHSH and CDR2 LQKENI. The CDR3 protein is CASSPPEGARNEKLFF. CDR3 sequence (DNA): TGTGCCAGCTCACCACCTGAAGGGGCACGGAATGAAAAACTGTTTTTT.

This chain joins TRBV6-2 or TRBV6-3 and TRBJ1-6, with D unresolved. Per the germline V gene, CDR1 is MNHEY and CDR2 is SVGEGT. The CDR3 runs 16 residues. V lost 0 bases and J 9 bases, leaving 15 bases between the germline ends. The CDR3 DNA reads as TGTGCCAGCAGTTACTCGGACGCTTCCCTGGGTTCACCCCTCCACTTT. Its protein product is CASSYSDASLGSPLHF.

This clonotype was counted only a few times. The V and J genes are TRBV11-1 and TRBJ2-1; TRBD2 aligns across 7 bases. V lost 5 bases, J lost 10 bases, and 17 bases stayed unmatched. CDR1 and CDR2 (germline): SGHAT, FQDESV (reference sequence). The CDR3 sequence is 16 residues long. CDR3 sequence: CASSTTGTNPTKEQFF. The CDR3 region has the DNA TGTGCCAGCAGCACCACCGGGACTAATCCTACAAAAGAGCAGTTCTTC.

This clonotype was seen once. The CDR3 loop is CASSWGPGSNYGYTF. Written as DNA, the CDR3 is TGTGCCAGCAGCTGGGGGCCAGGGTCTAACTATGGCTACACCTTC. J is TRBJ1-2 and V is TRBV7-2; TRBD1 might be the D (6 bases). V lost 4 bases to trimming and J lost 0 bases, with 12 bases between them. Germline CDR1 is SGHTA and CDR2 is FQGNSA. This CDR3 region has 15 residues.

V usage is TRBV5-1 and J usage is TRBJ2-2, with 7 nucleotides matching TRBD2. This CDR3 is 15 amino acids long. After removal of 3 bases from V and 3 bases from J, the junction contained 5 bases not matched to a gene. Germline V gives CDR1 SGHRS, CDR2 YFSETQ. In DNA, the CDR3 is TGCGCCAGCAGCTCCCGGGAGGATCACACCGGGGAGCTGTTTTTT. Translating it yields CASSSREDHTGELFF.

This chain uses TRBV5-6 with TRBJ1-1, with D unresolved. The V end was cut by 2 bases, the J end by 0 bases, with 8 bases between. This CDR3 is 14 amino acids long. Germline V CDR1 and CDR2: SGHDT, YYEEEE. CDR3 protein: CASSFRTMNTEAFF. The CDR3 coding sequence is TGTGCCAGCAGCTTCCGGACTATGAACACTGAAGCTTTCTTT.

The J gene is TRBJ1-6, the V gene TRBV6-5, with a possible D match to TRBD1 (6 bases). The germline V gene has CDR1 MNHEY and CDR2 SVGAGI. The CDR3 totals 16 residues. Between the trimmed V and J ends, which lost 0 bases and 5 bases, there was a span of 11 bases. In DNA form, the CDR3 reads TGTGCCAGCAGTTACTCGGTAACAGGGAATAATTCACCCCTCCACTTT. Protein: CASSYSVTGNNSPLHF.

The chain couples TRBV6-6 to TRBJ1-2; TRBD1 might be the D (5 bases). CDR3 length equals 13 residues. CDR1 and CDR2 from the germline V gene are MNHNY and SVGAGI (reference sequence). Deletions cut 6 bases from V and 3 bases from J, with 11 bases between. In nucleotides, the CDR3 is TGTGCCAGCAGACTCGGACAAGACTATGGCTACACCTTC. It codes for CASRLGQDYGYTF.

This clonotype showed up just a few times. CDR3 sequence: CASYRGQSGYTF. The DNA for the CDR3 is TGTGCCAGTTACAGGGGCCAAAGTGGCTACACCTTC. The gene calls are TRBV19 and TRBJ1-2, with 7 bases matching TRBD1. The V gene end was trimmed by 8 bases and the J gene end by 7 bases; junction bases not matched to a gene: 7. CDR1 and CDR2 from the germline V gene are LNHDA and SQIVND (reference sequence). The length of the CDR3 is 12 residues.

This chain joins TRBV30 and TRBJ2-5, with 9 positions matching TRBD2. The CDR3 covers 14 residues. The V and J ends lost 0 bases and 2 bases, in that order; junction bases with no gene match: 1. The germline V gene has CDR1 GTSNPN and CDR2 SVGIG (reference sequence). The CDR3 here is CAWSVLAGQETQYF. The CDR3 nucleotides read TGTGCCTGGAGTGTCCTAGCGGGGCAAGAGACCCAGTACTTC. The whole variable domain, filled in from reference TRBV30 and TRBJ2-5, reads SQTIHQWPATLVQPVGSPLSLECTVEGTSNPNLYWYRQAAGRGLQLLFYSVGIGQISSEVPQNLSASRPQDRQFILSSKKLLLSDSGFYLCAWSVLAGQETQYFGPGTRLLVL.

This chain links TRBV10-3 with TRBJ2-3, with 11 nucleotides matching TRBD2. This CDR3 comprises 17 residues. The germline V gene encodes CDR1 ENHRY and CDR2 SYGVKD. The V and J ends lost 6 bases and 1 base, in that order; junction bases with no gene match: 9. CDR3 amino acids: CAISLAGGTSGTDTQYF. CDR3 bases: TGTGCCATCAGCTTAGCGGGGGGGACCTCTGGCACAGATACGCAGTATTTT.

The V gene is TRBV29-1, the J gene TRBJ1-5, with no clear D. The CDR3 sequence is 13 residues long. With 0 bases removed from V and 4 bases from J, the gap between germline ends came to 7 bases. Germline V gene data show CDR1 as SQVTM and CDR2 as ANQGSEA. The CDR3 is CSVEEQWNQPQHF. CDR3 in DNA: TGCAGCGTTGAAGAACAGTGGAATCAGCCCCAGCATTTT. Combining the CDR3 with reference TRBV29-1 and TRBJ1-5 gives the whole variable domain SAVISQKPSRDICQRGTSLTIQCQVDSQVTMMFWYRQQPGQSLTLIATANQGSEATYESGFVIDKFPISRPNLTFSTLTVSNMSPEDSSIYLCSVEEQWNQPQHFGDGTRLSIL.